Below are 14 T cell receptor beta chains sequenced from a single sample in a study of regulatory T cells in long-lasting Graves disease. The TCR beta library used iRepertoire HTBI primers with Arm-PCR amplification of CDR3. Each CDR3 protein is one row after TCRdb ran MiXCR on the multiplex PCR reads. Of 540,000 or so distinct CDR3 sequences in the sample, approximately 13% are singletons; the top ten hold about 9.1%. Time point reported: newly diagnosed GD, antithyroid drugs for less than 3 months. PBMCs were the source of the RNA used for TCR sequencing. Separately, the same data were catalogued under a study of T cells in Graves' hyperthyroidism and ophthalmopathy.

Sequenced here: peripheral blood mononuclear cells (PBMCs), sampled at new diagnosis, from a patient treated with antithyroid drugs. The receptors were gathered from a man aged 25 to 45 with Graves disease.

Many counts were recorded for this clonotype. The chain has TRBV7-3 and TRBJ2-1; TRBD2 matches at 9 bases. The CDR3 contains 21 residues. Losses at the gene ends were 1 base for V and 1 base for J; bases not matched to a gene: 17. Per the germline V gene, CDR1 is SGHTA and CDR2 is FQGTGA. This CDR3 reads CASSLNPVVASGKTSYNEQFF. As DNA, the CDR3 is TGTGCCAGCAGCTTAAATCCGGTGGTGGCTAGCGGGAAGACTTCCTACAATGAGCAGTTCTTC.

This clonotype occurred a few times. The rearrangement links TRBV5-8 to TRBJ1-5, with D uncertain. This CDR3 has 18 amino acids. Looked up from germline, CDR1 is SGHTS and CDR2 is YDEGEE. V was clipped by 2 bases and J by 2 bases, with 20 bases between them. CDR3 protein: CASSLPGGGYRGNQPQHF. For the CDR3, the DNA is TGTGCCAGCAGCTTACCCGGTGGAGGGTATCGAGGCAATCAGCCCCAGCATTTT.

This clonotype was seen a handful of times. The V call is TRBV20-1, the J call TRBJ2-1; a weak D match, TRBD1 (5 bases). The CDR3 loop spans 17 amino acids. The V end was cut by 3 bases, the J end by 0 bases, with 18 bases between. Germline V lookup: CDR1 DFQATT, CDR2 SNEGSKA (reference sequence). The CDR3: CSASNNQGLTSYNEQFF. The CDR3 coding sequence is TGCAGTGCTAGTAACAACCAGGGATTGACCTCCTACAATGAGCAGTTCTTC.

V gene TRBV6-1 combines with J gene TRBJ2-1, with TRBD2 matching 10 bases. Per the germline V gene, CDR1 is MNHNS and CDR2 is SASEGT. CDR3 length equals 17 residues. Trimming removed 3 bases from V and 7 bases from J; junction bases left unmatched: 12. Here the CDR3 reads CASSEDVTGLASNEQFF. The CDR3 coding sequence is TGTGCCAGCAGTGAGGATGTTACGGGACTAGCGAGTAATGAGCAGTTCTTC.

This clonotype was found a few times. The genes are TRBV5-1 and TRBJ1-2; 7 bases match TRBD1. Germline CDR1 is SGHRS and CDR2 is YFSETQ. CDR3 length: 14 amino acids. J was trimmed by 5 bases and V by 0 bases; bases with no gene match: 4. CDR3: CASSLANRGYGYTF. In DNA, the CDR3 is TGCGCCAGCAGCTTGGCCAACAGGGGATATGGCTACACCTTC.

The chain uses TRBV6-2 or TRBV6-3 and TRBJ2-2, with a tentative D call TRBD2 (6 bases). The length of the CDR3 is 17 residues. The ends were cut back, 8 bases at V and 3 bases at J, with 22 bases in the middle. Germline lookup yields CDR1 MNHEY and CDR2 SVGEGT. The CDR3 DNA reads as TGTGCCAGCTCACCCCTAGCGAGCGGAACTGACACCGGGGAGCTGTTTTTT. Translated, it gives CASSPLASGTDTGELFF.

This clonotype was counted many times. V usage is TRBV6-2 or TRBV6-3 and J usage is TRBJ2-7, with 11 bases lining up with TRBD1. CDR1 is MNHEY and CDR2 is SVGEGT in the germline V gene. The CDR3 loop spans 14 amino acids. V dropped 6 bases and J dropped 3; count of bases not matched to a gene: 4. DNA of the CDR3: TGTGCCAGCAGCTACGGGACAGGGGGCTACGAGCAGTACTTC. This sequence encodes CASSYGTGGYEQYF.

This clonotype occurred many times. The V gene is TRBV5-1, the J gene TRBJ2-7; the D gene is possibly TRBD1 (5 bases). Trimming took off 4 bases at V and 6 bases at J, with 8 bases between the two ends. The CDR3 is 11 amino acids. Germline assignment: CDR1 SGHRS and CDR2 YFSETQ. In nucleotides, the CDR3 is TGCGCCAGCAGCCGTGACAGCGAGCAGTACTTC. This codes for CASSRDSEQYF.

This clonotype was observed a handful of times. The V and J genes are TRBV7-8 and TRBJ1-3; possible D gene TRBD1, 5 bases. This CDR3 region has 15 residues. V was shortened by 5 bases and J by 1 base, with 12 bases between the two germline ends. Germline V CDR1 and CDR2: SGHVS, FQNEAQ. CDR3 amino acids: CASSPRGVSGNTIYF. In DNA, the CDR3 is TGTGCCAGCAGCCCTCGGGGGGTGTCTGGAAACACCATATATTTT.

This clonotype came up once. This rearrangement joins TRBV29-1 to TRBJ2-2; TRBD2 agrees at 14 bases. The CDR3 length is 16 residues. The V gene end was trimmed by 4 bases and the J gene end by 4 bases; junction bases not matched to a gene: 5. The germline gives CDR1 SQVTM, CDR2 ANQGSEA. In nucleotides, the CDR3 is TGCAGCGTTGGGGGGACTAGCGGGAGAACCACCGGGGAGCTGTTTTTT. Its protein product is CSVGGTSGRTTGELFF.

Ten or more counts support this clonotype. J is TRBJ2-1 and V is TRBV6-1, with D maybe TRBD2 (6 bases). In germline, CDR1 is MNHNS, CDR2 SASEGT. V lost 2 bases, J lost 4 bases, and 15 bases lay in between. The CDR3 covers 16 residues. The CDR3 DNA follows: TGTGCCAGCAGTGAATCGGTAGCGGCTTCGTACAATGAGCAGTTCTTC. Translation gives CASSESVAASYNEQFF.

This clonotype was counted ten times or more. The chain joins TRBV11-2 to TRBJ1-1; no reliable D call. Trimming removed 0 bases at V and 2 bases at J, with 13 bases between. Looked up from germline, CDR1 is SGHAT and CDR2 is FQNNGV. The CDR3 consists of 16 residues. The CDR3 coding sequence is TGTGCCAGCAGCTTAGATCTGTCGGGAGCCAACACTGAAGCTTTCTTT. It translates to CASSLDLSGANTEAFF.

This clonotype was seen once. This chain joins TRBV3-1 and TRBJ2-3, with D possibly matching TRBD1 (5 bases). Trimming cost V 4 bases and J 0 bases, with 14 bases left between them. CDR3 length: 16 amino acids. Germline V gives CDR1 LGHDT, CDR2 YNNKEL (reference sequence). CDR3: CASSPVRALSTDTQYF. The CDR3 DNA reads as TGTGCCAGCAGCCCGGTCAGGGCGCTTAGCACAGATACGCAGTATTTT.

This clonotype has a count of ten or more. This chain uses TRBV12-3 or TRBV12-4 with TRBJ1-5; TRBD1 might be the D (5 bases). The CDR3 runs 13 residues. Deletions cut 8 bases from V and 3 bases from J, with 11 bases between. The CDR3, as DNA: TGTGCCAGCGGGGGAGGGAACAATCAGCCCCAGCATTTT. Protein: CASGGGNNQPQHF.